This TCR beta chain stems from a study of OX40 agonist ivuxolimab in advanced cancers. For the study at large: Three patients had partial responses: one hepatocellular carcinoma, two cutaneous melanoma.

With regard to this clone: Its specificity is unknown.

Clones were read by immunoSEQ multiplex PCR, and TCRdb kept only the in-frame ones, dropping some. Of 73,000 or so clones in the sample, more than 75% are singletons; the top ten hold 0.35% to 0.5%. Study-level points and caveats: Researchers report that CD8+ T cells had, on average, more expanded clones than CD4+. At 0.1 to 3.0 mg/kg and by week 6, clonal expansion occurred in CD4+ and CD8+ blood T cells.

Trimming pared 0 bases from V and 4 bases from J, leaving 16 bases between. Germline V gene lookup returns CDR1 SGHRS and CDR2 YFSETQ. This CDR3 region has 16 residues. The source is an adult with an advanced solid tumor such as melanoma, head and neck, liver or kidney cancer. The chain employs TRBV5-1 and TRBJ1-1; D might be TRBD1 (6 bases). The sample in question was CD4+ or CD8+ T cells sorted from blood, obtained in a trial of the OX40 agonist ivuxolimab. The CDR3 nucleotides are TGCGCCAGCAGCTTGGGAGGGCGGGGGGCGGTCACTGAAGCTTTCTTT. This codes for CASSLGGRGAVTEAFF.